This TCR beta chain was sequenced in a study of T-cell memory formation after mild COVID-19. Whole-study findings and limits: Clonal second-wave expansions that peaked on day 37 had unconfirmed SARS-CoV-2 specificity. Clones that shrank (day 15 to 85) were balanced CD4/CD8, whereas later expanders leaned CD4+.

The authors produced TCR alpha and TCR beta cDNA libraries with sample barcodes and UMIs by 5'RACE using constant-segment primers. TCRdb reprocessed the 5' RACE reads via MiXCR and lists one record per CDR3 protein. The sample consists of about 250,000 distinct CDR3 sequences, around 15% of them appearing once. Per the germline V gene, CDR1 is SGHDT and CDR2 is YYEEEE. The length of the CDR3 is 14 residues. The ends were cut back, 0 bases at V and 2 bases at J, with 8 bases in the middle. This clonotype was counted many times. Its antigen is unidentified. This receptor was taken from a man younger than 35 who had mild COVID-19 (a few samples of this study predate the infection). Cell type and time point are not known. The sample consisted of PBMCs or a T cell subset sorted from them (not recorded which). The chain is built from TRBV5-6 and TRBJ1-1, with D perhaps TRBD1 (5 bases). The DNA for the CDR3 is TGTGCCAGCAGCTTGGACACAGGAAACACTGAAGCTTTCTTT. Amino acid sequence: CASSLDTGNTEAFF.